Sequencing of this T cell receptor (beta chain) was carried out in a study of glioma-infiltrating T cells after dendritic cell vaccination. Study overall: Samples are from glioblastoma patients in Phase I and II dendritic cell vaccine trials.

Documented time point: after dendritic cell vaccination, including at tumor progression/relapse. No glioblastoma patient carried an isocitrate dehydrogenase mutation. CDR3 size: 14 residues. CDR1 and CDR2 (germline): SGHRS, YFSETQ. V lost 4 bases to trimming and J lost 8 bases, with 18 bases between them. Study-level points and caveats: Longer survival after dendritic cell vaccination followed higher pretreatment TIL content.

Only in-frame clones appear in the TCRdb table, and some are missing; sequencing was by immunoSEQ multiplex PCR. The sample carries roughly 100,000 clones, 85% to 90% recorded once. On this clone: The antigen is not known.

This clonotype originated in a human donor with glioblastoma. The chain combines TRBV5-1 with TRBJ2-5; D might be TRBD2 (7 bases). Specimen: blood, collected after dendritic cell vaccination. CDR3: CASSLEGEGGTQYF. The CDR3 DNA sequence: TGCGCCAGCAGCCTCGAGGGGGAGGGCGGAACCCAGTACTTC.